One and the same sample provided the 14 T cell receptor beta chains below, sequenced in a study of T cell responses to AZD1222 COVID-19 vaccine. The assay was immunoSEQ multiplex PCR, and TCRdb's table has in-frame clones only and misses some. The sample has approximately 100,000 clones, around 87% seen once. The sequencing here drew on peripheral blood, taken 28 days after the second AZD1222 dose. These receptors were obtained from an adult who received the AZD1222 COVID-19 vaccine.

The chain joins TRBV19 to TRBJ1-1; D unclear. The ends were cut back, 2 bases at V and 4 bases at J, with 2 bases in the middle. Germline V lookup: CDR1 LNHDA, CDR2 SQIVND (reference sequence). The CDR3 has 11 residues. This chain's CDR3 is CASSIFTEAFF. CDR3 DNA: TGTGCCAGTAGTATATTCACTGAAGCTTTCTTT.

This clone was seen just once. CDR3 sequence reads: CASSQRKAATHNEQFF. CDR3 DNA sequence: TGTGCCAGCAGCCAGCGTAAGGCGGCCACTCACAATGAGCAGTTCTTC. The chain couples TRBV3-1 (or the pseudogene TRBV3-2) to TRBJ2-1; D gene uncertain. Germline CDR1 and CDR2: LGHDT and YNNKEL (reference sequence). The germline V and J ends were trimmed by 3 bases and 5 bases, with 17 bases remaining between them. The CDR3 consists of 16 residues.

The chain employs TRBV7-2 and TRBJ2-5, with unresolved D. Germline V gene sequence: CDR1 SGHTA, CDR2 FQGNSA. Trimming left V 2 bases short and J 4 bases short, with 8 bases between. This CDR3 has 13 residues. The CDR3 protein is CASSLSLPETQYF. The DNA of the CDR3 is TGTGCCAGCAGCTTAAGCCTGCCAGAGACCCAGTACTTC.

This clone was observed once. The chain has TRBV6-5 and TRBJ1-1; 10 bases are shared with TRBD1. The CDR3 covers 14 residues. Germline values: CDR1 MNHEY, CDR2 SVGAGI. V gave up 5 bases and J gave up 6 bases; unmatched junction bases: 6. The DNA for the CDR3 is TGTGCCAGCAGTCAGGACAGGGGGACGGCTGAAGCTTTCTTT. Residues: CASSQDRGTAEAFF.

A single count supports this clone. The chain employs TRBV29-1 and TRBJ2-7; 12 nucleotides agree with TRBD1. Germline V lookup: CDR1 SQVTM, CDR2 ANQGSEA. After removal of 6 bases from V and 7 bases from J, the junction contained 7 bases not matched to a gene. The CDR3 contains 13 residues. CDR3 protein: CSVPGQGAREQYF. CDR3 nucleotides: TGCAGCGTGCCGGGACAGGGGGCGAGGGAGCAGTACTTC.

The chain uses TRBV7-8 and TRBJ2-7; D is possibly TRBD2 (6 bases). Trimming cost V 1 base and J 6 bases, with 13 bases left between them. Germline assignment: CDR1 SGHVS and CDR2 FQNEAQ. This CDR3 region has 14 residues. The chain's CDR3 is CASSLGAEGVEQYF. Here the CDR3 DNA reads TGTGCCAGCAGCTTAGGGGCGGAGGGAGTCGAGCAGTACTTC.

This clone was found a few times. V and J are TRBV28 and TRBJ2-7; D unclear. This CDR3 has 14 amino acids. The V gene's germline CDR1 is MDHEN and CDR2 SYDVKM. V lost 5 bases and J lost 5, with 16 bases in between. For the CDR3, the DNA is TGTGCCAGCAGTCCCGTGACGCCCGGCGACGAGCAGTACTTC. It encodes CASSPVTPGDEQYF.

The chain employs TRBV18 and TRBJ2-1, with D perhaps given as TRBD1 or TRBD2 (6 bases each). The germline gives CDR1 KGHSH, CDR2 LQKENI. With 2 bases removed from V and 9 bases from J, the gap between germline ends came to 20 bases. There are 16 residues in the CDR3. The CDR3 DNA reads as TGTGCCAGCTCACCATCTACGGGGGCAGGAAGTCGTGAGCAGTTCTTC. This codes for CASSPSTGAGSREQFF.

This clone was observed once. This CDR3 reads CASSLGTGGPYNEQFF. CDR3 sequence (DNA): TGTGCCAGCAGCTTAGGGACCGGAGGCCCCTACAATGAGCAGTTCTTC. V and J are TRBV7-2 and TRBJ2-1; a weak D match, TRBD2 (5 bases). The V end lost 1 base, the J end lost 2 bases, and 12 bases lay between the germline ends. CDR3 length equals 16 residues. The germline CDR1 and CDR2 sequences are SGHTA and FQGNSA.

The chain is built from TRBV18 and TRBJ2-1, with 7 positions matching TRBD1. Germline values: CDR1 KGHSH, CDR2 LQKENI. V was pared by 3 bases and J by 5 bases, with 1 base of the junction left unmatched. The CDR3 runs 13 residues. CDR3 amino acids: CASSPDRHNEQFF. The CDR3 DNA sequence: TGTGCCAGCTCACCGGACAGGCACAATGAGCAGTTCTTC.

The rearrangement links TRBV7-2 to TRBJ2-7, with 12 bases aligning to TRBD1. CDR1 and CDR2 (germline): SGHTA, FQGNSA. V gave up 5 bases and J gave up 7 bases; unmatched junction bases: 3. The CDR3 sequence is 13 residues long. The CDR3 DNA reads TGTGCCAGCAGCCGGGACAGGGGGCTTGAGCAGTACTTC. Translating gives CASSRDRGLEQYF.

The chain carries TRBV9 and TRBJ1-2, with D tentatively TRBD1 (5 bases). The germline V and J ends were trimmed by 0 bases and 2 bases, with 8 bases remaining between them. Germline assignment: CDR1 SGDLS and CDR2 YYNGEE. The CDR3 has 14 amino acids. The CDR3 is CASSVDDSNYGYTF. Written as DNA, the CDR3 is TGTGCCAGCAGCGTAGACGACAGCAACTATGGCTACACCTTC.

The rearrangement joins TRBV5-1 to TRBJ2-1; possible D gene TRBD2, 7 bases. V was clipped by 0 bases and J by 8 bases, with 15 bases between them. CDR1 and CDR2 (germline): SGHRS, YFSETQ. The CDR3 runs 15 residues. As DNA, the CDR3 is TGCGCCAGCAGCTTGGTCGCGGGGGCAAGGGATGAGCAGTTCTTC. Its protein product is CASSLVAGARDEQFF.

This rearrangement joins TRBV29-1 to TRBJ1-2; D is possibly TRBD1 (6 bases). This CDR3 region has 10 residues. Looked up from germline, CDR1 is SQVTM and CDR2 is ANQGSEA. V was shortened by 7 bases and J by 8 bases, with 11 bases between the two germline ends. CDR3 DNA: TGCAGCGCCGAAGGGGGGGGCTACACCTTC. Translating gives CSAEGGGYTF.